Listed below are T cell receptor beta chains from one sample, sequenced in a study of human T cells and chemical hapten exposure. One entry per CDR3 protein, called by TCRdb with MiXCR from the RACE reads. The data contain approximately 90,000 distinct CDR3 sequences, about 10% of them singletons. Sequenced here: whole blood, sampled in connection with sensitization to the hapten diphenylcyclopropenone (DPC). The receptors come from a man aged 35-49 years with alopecia areata. Some clones in this sample may be carry-over from other donors' samples. CDR3s include the opening cysteine and the closing phenylalanine or tryptophan. D genes are given only for firm matches. Only some rows state a clone size, as once, few, many or a class for expanded clones.

V	D	size	J	DNA	CDR3
TRBV12-3/TRBV12-4	-	-	TRBJ2-5	TGTGCCAGCAGTTTCTTCGGCGAGACCCAGTACTTC	CASSFFGETQYF
TRBV5-1	TRBD1	many	TRBJ1-1	TGCGCCAGCAGCTCCCAGGGGGCTAGTGGCACTGAAGCTTTCTTT	CASSSQGASGTEAFF
TRBV6-5	-	-	TRBJ2-1	TGTGCCAGCAGTTACTCGTCCGGGATCCGGGGCCCAAGGGGTGAGCAGTTCTTC	CASSYSSGIRGPRGEQFF
TRBV7-2	TRBD2	few	TRBJ2-5	TGTGCCAGCAGAAGCGGGAGAAGCGGAGAGACCCAGTACTTC	CASRSGRSGETQYF
TRBV20-1	TRBD1	few	TRBJ1-1	TGCAGTGCTAGGGCGGGACAGGGGAGAACTGAAGCTTTCTTT	CSARAGQGRTEAFF
TRBV27	-	many	TRBJ1-5	TGTGCCAGCAGTTTACAAGGGGTCGGCAATCAGCCCCAGCATTTT	CASSLQGVGNQPQHF
TRBV7-2	-	-	TRBJ2-2	TGTGCCAGCAGCTTGTACACCGGGGAGCTGTTTTTT	CASSLYTGELFF
TRBV29-1	-	few	TRBJ2-7	TGCAGCGTTGAAGGGGGCCACGAGCAGTACTTC	CSVEGGHEQYF
TRBV4-2	-	few	TRBJ2-1	TGTGCCAGCAGCCAAGCCCTAGCCATCAGCTCCTACAATGAGCAGTTCTTC	CASSQALAISSYNEQFF
TRBV15	TRBD1	many	TRBJ1-5	TGTGCCACCAGCAGAGAACAGGGGCGAAATCAGCCCCAGCATTTT	CATSREQGRNQPQHF
TRBV27	-	-	TRBJ2-1	TGTGCCAGCAAGAGGGGTGCGGACTCCATCTACAATGAGCAGTTCTTC	CASKRGADSIYNEQFF
TRBV6-2/TRBV6-3	-	few	TRBJ1-2	TGTGCCAGCAGTTCCCCCATCGAGGGGAACTATGGCTACACCTTC	CASSSPIEGNYGYTF
TRBV18	-	once	TRBJ1-1	TGTGCCAGCTCACCAAAGACGAACACTGAAGCTTTCTTT	CASSPKTNTEAFF
TRBV11-2	-	few	TRBJ2-5	TGTGCCAGCAGCCTCGTGTGGGGAGAAGAAGAGACCCAGTACTTC	CASSLVWGEEETQYF
TRBV6-2/TRBV6-3	-	few	TRBJ1-3	TGTGCCAGCAGTTCGACACGTGTCTCTGGAAACACCATATATTTT	CASSSTRVSGNTIYF
TRBV30	-	-	TRBJ2-7	TGTGCCTGGACAGGACAGCTTATATCCGAGCAGTACTTC	CAWTGQLISEQYF
TRBV30	-	few	TRBJ1-1	TGTGCCTGGGGGGGAACTGAAGCTTTCTTT	CAWGGTEAFF
TRBV6-5	TRBD1	few	TRBJ1-2	TGTGCCAGCAGAGAACAGGGGGCGGTTTCATTCTACACCTTC	CASREQGAVSFYTF
TRBV29-1	-	-	TRBJ2-3	TGCAGCGTTGATATTGCGAGTGCAGATACGCAGTATTTT	CSVDIASADTQYF
TRBV6-2/TRBV6-3	-	-	TRBJ2-3	TGTGCCAGCCGCGGTTCTAGTTCACATACGCAGTATTTT	CASRGSSSHTQYF
TRBV6-5	TRBD1	few	TRBJ2-6	TGTGCCAGCAGTTTAGGACAGGGCTCTGGGGCCAACGTCCTGACTTTC	CASSLGQGSGANVLTF
TRBV27	-	-	TRBJ2-7	TGTGCCAGCAGTTTCCCCGGTCAGGGTCTAGACGAGCAGTACTTC	CASSFPGQGLDEQYF
TRBV28	TRBD1	many	TRBJ1-5	TGTGCCAGCAGTTCCGGGACAGGGCCTAATCAGCCCCAGCATTTT	CASSSGTGPNQPQHF